One and the same sample provided the 4 T cell receptor beta chains below, sequenced in a study of blood T cell repertoires in COVID-19. Data came from immunoSEQ multiplex PCR; TCRdb stores just in-frame clones and leaves some out. The sample shows under 200,000 clones, approximately 90% of them seen only once. Sequencing was done on a sample of peripheral blood. The receptors shown here come from a man aged 18 to 35 with acute or convalescent COVID-19.

The sample holds one count of this clone. The chain combines TRBV5-1 with TRBJ2-1, with D unresolved. There are 10 residues in the CDR3. From germline, CDR1 is SGHRS and CDR2 YFSETQ. V was trimmed by 9 bases and J by 5 bases, leaving 6 bases between them. In nucleotides, the CDR3 is TGCGCCACCAACAACAATGAGCAGTTCTTC. Encoded protein: CATNNNEQFF.

This clone was observed once. The J gene is TRBJ2-7, the V gene TRBV5-5, with 8 positions matching TRBD1. CDR3 length: 14 amino acids. The V and J ends lost 5 bases and 0 bases, in that order; junction bases with no gene match: 4. CDR1 is SGHKS and CDR2 is YYEKEE in the germline V gene (reference sequence). The chain's CDR3 is CASSRDRTSYEQYF. CDR3 coding DNA: TGTGCCAGCAGTCGGGACAGGACCTCCTACGAGCAGTACTTC.

The rearrangement links TRBV5-1 to TRBJ1-1, with D tentatively TRBD1 (6 bases). Trimming removed 0 bases from V and 4 bases from J, with 19 bases in between. Germline V CDR1 and CDR2: SGHRS, YFSETQ. The CDR3 contains 17 residues. Written as DNA, the CDR3 is TGCGCCAGCAGCTTGGTGAAGGGGGGCAGGGAGGGCACTGAAGCTTTCTTT. Translation gives CASSLVKGGREGTEAFF.

This rearrangement joins TRBV30 to TRBJ1-4; D call uncertain. V was pared by 3 bases and J by 6 bases, with 14 bases between. CDR3 length: 14 residues. CDR1 is GTSNPN and CDR2 is SVGIG in the germline V gene (reference sequence). The CDR3 DNA reads TGTGCCTGGAGGAGGCCTTCCTGGGATGAAAAACTGTTTTTT. It translates to CAWRRPSWDEKLFF.